Listed below are T cell receptor beta chains from one sample, sequenced in a study of T cell responses to AZD1222 COVID-19 vaccine. Method: immunoSEQ multiplex PCR; TCRdb's copy keeps in-frame clones and lacks some. This sample has some 58,000 clones, with around nine tenths found just once. Sequencing was performed on peripheral blood, taken on day 0 of AZD1222 vaccination. All receptors come from an adult in good health. The CDR3 runs from the conserved cysteine through the conserved F or W. A D gene is named only where the DNA matches it firmly. Clone sizes are given selectively: once, few, many, or a class where the clone is expanded.

>TRBJ1-2|TRBD1|14|TRBV5-6|.
TGTGCCAGCAGCCCAGACAGGGTTGGATATGGCTACACCTTC
CASSPDRVGYGYTF
>TRBJ2-3|.|13|TRBV19|.
TGTGCCAGTAGTACTGCTTTCACAGATACGCAGTATTTT
CASSTAFTDTQYF
>TRBJ1-4|.|14|TRBV4-1|.
TGCGCCAGCAGCCAAGTAGGGGAGGGTGAAAAACTGTTTTTT
CASSQVGEGEKLFF
>TRBJ1-2|TRBD1|16|TRBV19|.
TGTGCCAGTAGTATCAGTCCCGGGACAGGGATCGGAGGCTACACCTTC
CASSISPGTGIGGYTF
>TRBJ2-7|.|13|TRBV19|.
TGTGCCAGTAGTTTAGGACAGCCGTACGAGCAGTACTTC
CASSLGQPYEQYF
>TRBJ1-1|.|16|TRBV19|.
TGTGCCAGTAGTATGAATACAGGGAGGCGAAACACTGAAGCTTTCTTT
CASSMNTGRRNTEAFF
>TRBJ1-2|TRBD1|14|TRBV5-6|once
TGTGCCAGCAGCCCCCCGGACAGGGAATATGGCTACACCTTC
CASSPPDREYGYTF
>TRBJ2-3|.|15|TRBV11-3|few
TGTGCCAGCAGCTTAAGCTCCGGACAGACAGATACGCAGTATTTT
CASSLSSGQTDTQYF
>TRBJ2-7|TRBD2|12|TRBV11-3|.
TGTGCCAGTAGCGGGAGATCCTACGAGCAGTACTTC
CASSGRSYEQYF
>TRBJ2-1|TRBD2|14|TRBV5-1|.
TGCGCCAGCAGCTTATTTACGGGAGGCGATGAGCAGTTCTTC
CASSLFTGGDEQFF
>TRBJ2-7|TRBD1|14|TRBV7-9|.
TGTGCCAGCAGCCGAGGGACAGACCTCTCCGAGCAGTACTTC
CASSRGTDLSEQYF
>TRBJ2-1|TRBD2|13|TRBV7-9|.
TGTGCCAGCAGCTCAACTTCCGGGGGGAAGCAGTTCTTC
CASSSTSGGKQFF
>TRBJ1-4|.|14|TRBV5-1|.
TGCGCCAGCAGCTCCGACAGCTATAATGAAAAACTGTTTTTT
CASSSDSYNEKLFF
>TRBJ2-7|TRBD1|14|TRBV6-5|.
TGTGCCAGCAAGAAAGGACAGGTCGAGTACGAGCAGTACTTC
CASKKGQVEYEQYF
>TRBJ2-7|.|11|TRBV20-1|.
TGCAGTGCTACAGGGTTTAGCGAGCAGTACTTC
CSATGFSEQYF
>TRBJ1-5|.|16|TRBV6-4|.
TGTGCCAGCAGTGACGTTGGGCCTTATAGCAATCAGCCCCAGCATTTT
CASSDVGPYSNQPQHF
>TRBJ1-2|.|16|TRBV4-2|.
TGTGCCAGCAGCCAAGAGAGGCGCGGGACAACCTATGGCTACACCTTC
CASSQERRGTTYGYTF
>TRBJ2-7|TRBD1|14|TRBV7-9|.
TGTGCCAGCAGCGTCGGACAGGCGTCCTACGAGCAGTACTTC
CASSVGQASYEQYF
>TRBJ2-7|TRBD2|15|TRBV4-2|.
TGTGCCAGCAGCCAACGACTAGCGGAGAGCTACGAGCAGTACTTC
CASSQRLAESYEQYF
>TRBJ2-5|TRBD1|14|TRBV5-5|.
TGTGCCAGCAGCCTGGGGACAGTGCAAGAGACCCAGTACTTC
CASSLGTVQETQYF
>TRBJ1-4|.|14|TRBV6-5|.
TGTGCCAGCAGAGGGCATGCAACTAATGAAAAACTGTTTTTT
CASRGHATNEKLFF
>TRBJ2-5|TRBD1|14|TRBV19|.
TGTGCCAGTTCCAACACCGGGACAGAAGAGACCCAGTACTTC
CASSNTGTEETQYF
>TRBJ2-3|TRBD2|15|TRBV19|.
TGTGCCAGTCGCCGACTAGCGGGATGGGGGGATACGCAGTATTTT
CASRRLAGWGDTQYF
>TRBJ2-7|TRBD2|13|TRBV7-2|.
TGTGCCAGCGGGGCTAGCGGATCCTACGAGCAGTACTTC
CASGASGSYEQYF
>TRBJ1-2|.|14|TRBV15|.
TGTGCCACCAGCAGGGGGGACGGAAACTATGGCTACACCTTC
CATSRGDGNYGYTF
>TRBJ1-5|.|16|TRBV2|.
TGTGCCAGCAGTGGGAACGGCCCGCGGAGCAATCAGCCCCAGCATTTT
CASSGNGPRSNQPQHF
>TRBJ2-7|TRBD2|18|TRBV3-1/TRBV3-2|few
TGTGCCAGCAGCCTTGGGACTAGCGGGCTAAGACCCTCCTACGAGCAGTACTTC
CASSLGTSGLRPSYEQYF
>TRBJ2-7|TRBD2|15|TRBV27|.
TGTGCCAGCAGCCCGGCCCGGGGGGGACCCTACGAGCAGTACTTC
CASSPARGGPYEQYF
>TRBJ2-1|TRBD2|14|TRBV29-1|.
TGCAGCGTAAGACTAGCGGGAGGACCCAATGAGCAGTTCTTC
CSVRLAGGPNEQFF
>TRBJ2-6|.|18|TRBV25-1|.
TGTGCCAGCAGCCTAGGGGGGAAAGGACACTCTGGGGCCAACGTCCTGACTTTC
CASSLGGKGHSGANVLTF
>TRBJ1-2|TRBD1|14|TRBV28|.
TGTGCCAGCAGACCACCAGGGGGCGAATATGGCTACACCTTC
CASRPPGGEYGYTF
>TRBJ1-5|.|14|TRBV25-1|.
TGTGCCAGCCGCGGGACGGAACCGAATCAGCCCCAGCATTTT
CASRGTEPNQPQHF
>TRBJ1-1|.|15|TRBV7-2|.
TGTGCCAGCAGCCCCAGACGGACCACGAGTACTGAAGCTTTCTTT
CASSPRRTTSTEAFF
>TRBJ1-5|.|14|TRBV6-5|.
TGTGCCAGCAAGGAATATCTTGGCAATCAGCCCCAGCATTTT
CASKEYLGNQPQHF
>TRBJ2-7|.|11|TRBV20-1|.
TGCAGTGCTAGGGCAGGGTACGAGCAGTACTTC
CSARAGYEQYF
>TRBJ1-1|TRBD1|16|TRBV11-2|.
TGTGCCAGCAGCTTCTCGTCGGGACAGATTGGCCCTGAAGCTTTCTTT
CASSFSSGQIGPEAFF
>TRBJ1-2|.|14|TRBV19|few
TGTGCCAGTAGTATAGCAGGTTTGGACTATGGCTACACCTTC
CASSIAGLDYGYTF
>TRBJ1-1|.|14|TRBV6-5|.
TGTGCCAGCAGTTACTCTGCCATGAACACTGAAGCTTTCTTT
CASSYSAMNTEAFF
>TRBJ2-6|.|16|TRBV15|few
TGTGCCACCAGCAGAGAAGGGGGCTCTGGGGCCAACGTCCTGACTTTC
CATSREGGSGANVLTF
>TRBJ2-3|TRBD2|16|TRBV11-3|.
TGTGCCAGCAGCCTAAGACTAGCGGGAGTGTCAGATACGCAGTATTTT
CASSLRLAGVSDTQYF
>TRBJ1-3|TRBD1|13|TRBV30|once
TGTGCCTGGTCGACAGGGGGTGGAAACACCATATATTTT
CAWSTGGGNTIYF
>TRBJ2-3|.|12|TRBV7-9|.
TGTGCCAGCAGCCCCCCCAGGGATACGCAGTATTTT
CASSPPRDTQYF
>TRBJ1-5|.|12|TRBV2|.
TGTGCCAGCACTCAGGGTTCTCAGCCCCAGCATTTT
CASTQGSQPQHF
>TRBJ2-7|.|14|TRBV7-6|.
TGTGCCAGCAGCTTAGTCGCGGACCTGGGAGAGCAGTACTTC
CASSLVADLGEQYF
>TRBJ1-1|.|13|TRBV18|.
TGTGCCAGCTCACCAGGGGGTAACACTGAAGCTTTCTTT
CASSPGGNTEAFF
>TRBJ2-3|TRBD2|14|TRBV5-4|.
TGTGCCAGCAGCCCCGATAGCGGGAGAGATACGCAGTATTTT
CASSPDSGRDTQYF
>TRBJ2-7|TRBD2|18|TRBV27|.
TGTGCCAGCAGTTTAAAAGTGGGACTAGCGGGACCTACACGCGAGCAGTACTTC
CASSLKVGLAGPTREQYF
>TRBJ2-1|.|19|TRBV18|.
TGTGCCAGCTCACCACAGGGTATGAGGGCCCTTGCCCCCAACAATGAGCAGTTCTTC
CASSPQGMRALAPNNEQFF
>TRBJ2-5|TRBD2|15|TRBV5-1|.
TGCGCCAGCAGCTTAGCTGTAGCGGGAGGAGAGACCCAGTACTTC
CASSLAVAGGETQYF